The 20 T cell receptor beta chains listed next were all sequenced from one sample in a study of cytomegalovirus exposure and HLA in healthy donors (dated by TCRdb to 2016 to 2017). Library preparation employed the immunoSEQ multiplex PCR assay. The multiplex PCR relied on a mix of 60 forward primers for TCR Vbeta segments and 13 reverse primers for TCR Jbeta segments. TCRdb took this table from immuneACCESS and kept in-frame rearrangements with V and J called. Such tables lack part of the clones; where checked against another copy, unresolved V genes explain under half of the gap, and the rest is unexplained. For this sample there are approximately 140,000 clones; 55% to 75% appear just once. Together, the top ten hold 2.5% to 3% of the sample. Sequencing was done on a sample of PBMCs. Source of these receptors: a human donor in good health.

The chain joins TRBV9 to TRBJ1-2; perhaps TRBD1 as D (5 bases). V was cut by 0 bases and J by 6 bases, with 15 bases left in between. CDR1 and CDR2 (germline): SGDLS, YYNGEE. The CDR3 extends over 15 amino acids. In DNA form, the CDR3 reads TGTGCCAGCAGCGTAGCTTCCTGGGGGGGGAATGGCTACACCTTC. Its protein product is CASSVASWGGNGYTF.

This chain links TRBV11-1 with TRBJ1-1; D perhaps matches TRBD1 (6 bases). CDR1 and CDR2 from the germline V gene are SGHAT and FQDESV (reference sequence). The V gene lost 1 base and the J gene lost 6 bases, with 21 bases spanning the gap. The length of the CDR3 is 17 residues. CDR3 DNA sequence: TGTGCCAGCAGCTTAGGCAGGGGAAGAGTGATCGGGGCTGAAGCTTTCTTT. Protein sequence: CASSLGRGRVIGAEAFF.

The V call is TRBV19, the J call TRBJ2-2; maybe TRBD1 (6 bases). Trimming shortened V by 6 bases and J by 6 bases, and 14 bases separated the two germline ends. Per the germline V gene, CDR1 is LNHDA and CDR2 is SQIVND (reference sequence). The CDR3 runs to 14 residues. DNA of the CDR3: TGTGCCAGTAGCCGTACAGGGTTGGCCGGGGAGCTGTTTTTT. This gives the protein CASSRTGLAGELFF. Complete variable domain (other parts from reference TRBV19 and TRBJ2-2): DGGITQSPKYLFRKEGQNVTLSCEQNLNHDAMYWYRQDPGQGLRLIYYSQIVNDFQKGDIAEGYSVSREKKESFPLTVTSAQKNPTAFYLCASSRTGLAGELFFGEGSRLTVL.

V gene TRBV7-2 combines with J gene TRBJ2-1; weak D call: TRBD1 (6 bases). The V end was cut by 5 bases, the J end by 4 bases, with 18 bases between. The CDR3 is 16 residues long. The germline gives CDR1 SGHTA, CDR2 FQGNSA. The CDR3 bases are TGTGCCAGCAGCCCCAGTCCGTTGGGGGCTTACAATGAGCAGTTCTTC. It specifies CASSPSPLGAYNEQFF.

This chain connects TRBV30 to TRBJ2-1, with 7 bases that match TRBD2. V gave up 6 bases and J gave up 5 bases; unmatched junction bases: 4. The CDR3 sequence is 12 residues long. Germline assignment: CDR1 GTSNPN and CDR2 SVGIG (reference sequence). The CDR3 nucleotides read TGTGCCTGCGGGAGGAATCACAATGAGCAGTTCTTC. Protein sequence: CACGRNHNEQFF.

This clone is a singleton in its sample. The V call is TRBV5-5, the J call TRBJ1-1, with D possibly TRBD1 on 5 matching bases. CDR3 length equals 15 residues. Trimming removed 1 base from V and 5 bases from J, with 15 bases in between. The V gene's germline CDR1 is SGHKS and CDR2 YYEKEE (reference sequence). This CDR3 is CASSLNVRGWTEAFF. For the CDR3, the DNA is TGTGCCAGCAGCTTGAATGTTAGGGGATGGACTGAAGCTTTCTTT.

CDR3 protein: CASSQGSRDSNQPQHF. DNA of the CDR3: TGTGCCAGCAGCCAGGGAAGCCGGGACAGTAATCAGCCCCAGCATTTT. V is TRBV4-2 and J is TRBJ1-5, with 7 bases aligning to TRBD1. V dropped 3 bases and J dropped 4; count of bases not matched to a gene: 9. Germline assignment: CDR1 LGHNA and CDR2 YNFKEQ. There are 16 residues in the CDR3.

The V call is TRBV28, the J call TRBJ2-7, with D possibly TRBD1 on 6 matching bases. This CDR3 is built from 14 residues. In germline, CDR1 is MDHEN, CDR2 SYDVKM. V was trimmed by 5 bases and J by 3 bases, leaving 14 bases between them. CDR3 protein: CASSHRDIRYEQYF. The CDR3 nucleotides read TGTGCCAGCAGTCACCGGGACATTCGCTACGAGCAGTACTTC.

This chain links TRBV5-1 with TRBJ2-7; 9 bases are a match to TRBD1. Germline CDR1 SGHRS, CDR2 YFSETQ. J gave up 7 bases and V 1 base, and 12 bases lay outside the gene matches. The CDR3 is 16 residues long. CDR3 region: CASSLSTGGRLAEQYF. In nucleotides, the CDR3 is TGCGCCAGCAGCTTGAGTACAGGGGGCCGGCTGGCGGAGCAGTACTTC.

This clone was counted once. This rearrangement joins TRBV5-4 to TRBJ2-1; perhaps TRBD2 as D (6 bases). Trimming took 0 bases from V and 0 from J, leaving 16 bases between them. The V gene's germline CDR1 is SGHNT and CDR2 YYREEE (reference sequence). The CDR3 contains 18 residues. The CDR3 protein is CASSLGWGEQDSYNEQFF. The CDR3 DNA sequence: TGTGCCAGCAGCTTGGGGTGGGGGGAGCAGGACTCCTACAATGAGCAGTTCTTC.

In this sample, this clone turned up once. The chain couples TRBV2 to TRBJ2-5, with unresolved D. Trimming pared 4 bases from V and 1 base from J, leaving 10 bases between. The CDR3 has 14 residues. CDR1 is SNHLY and CDR2 is FYNNEI in the germline V gene. CDR3 loop: CASSAERLQETQYF. DNA for the CDR3: TGTGCCAGCAGTGCTGAGCGCCTCCAAGAGACCCAGTACTTC.

The chain employs TRBV5-6 and TRBJ1-2; no clear D. CDR1 is SGHDT and CDR2 is YYEEEE in the germline V gene. Trimming removed 0 bases from V and 2 bases from J, with 11 bases in between. The CDR3 has 15 residues. The CDR3 DNA follows: TGTGCCAGCAGCTTGGGGGGAGGATTAAACTATGGCTACACCTTC. This sequence encodes CASSLGGGLNYGYTF.

The chain recombines TRBV7-9 with TRBJ1-6, with TRBD1 matching over 9 bases. CDR3 length equals 16 residues. V shed 1 base, J shed 10 bases, and the junction held 8 bases outside the gene matches. CDR1 is SEHNR and CDR2 is FQNEAQ in the germline V gene (reference sequence). The CDR3 bases are TGTGCCAGCAGCTTAGATCCGGGACAGGGCCGGTCACCCCTCCACTTT. Protein sequence: CASSLDPGQGRSPLHF.

The chain has TRBV6-6 and TRBJ1-5; 8 nucleotides match TRBD1. The germline CDR1 and CDR2 sequences are MNHNY and SVGAGI (reference sequence). The V and J ends lost 6 bases and 4 bases, in that order; junction bases with no gene match: 5. CDR3 size: 14 residues. CDR3 loop: CASREDRGNQPQHF. The CDR3 coding sequence is TGTGCCAGCAGGGAAGACAGGGGAAATCAGCCCCAGCATTTT.

This chain's CDR3 is CASSLGSSGTGEQYF. In DNA form, the CDR3 reads TGCGCCAGCAGTTTAGGCTCATCCGGGACAGGCGAGCAGTACTTC. The V and J genes are TRBV5-1 and TRBJ2-7; TRBD1 matches at 8 bases. The V gene end was trimmed by 5 bases and the J gene end by 6 bases; junction bases not matched to a gene: 13. The CDR3 runs 15 residues. In germline, CDR1 is SGHRS, CDR2 YFSETQ.

The chain carries TRBV7-3 and TRBJ2-3; TRBD2 might be the D (6 bases). CDR1 is SGHTA, CDR2 FQGTGA, per germline. V was trimmed by 10 bases and J by 1 base, leaving 18 bases between them. This CDR3 is built from 15 residues. The CDR3 reads CATSWGGRGTDTQYF. CDR3 in DNA: TGTGCCACCTCCTGGGGAGGACGCGGCACAGATACGCAGTATTTT.

This clone showed up just a few times. The rearrangement uses TRBV7-9 and TRBJ2-5; D gene unclear. V gave up 2 bases and J gave up 2 bases, with 9 bases separating them. Germline V gene sequence: CDR1 SEHNR, CDR2 FQNEAQ (reference sequence). The CDR3 loop spans 14 amino acids. The CDR3 DNA reads as TGTGCCAGCAGCTTATTATTAGAACAAGAGACCCAGTACTTC. It codes for CASSLLLEQETQYF.

The chain joins TRBV11-1 to TRBJ1-1; 7 bases line up with TRBD1. The CDR3 is made up of 15 amino acids. Per germline, CDR1 SGHAT and CDR2 FQDESV (reference sequence). V trimming: 5 bases; J trimming: 6 bases; junction bases outside the gene matches: 12. As DNA, the CDR3 is TGTGCCAGCAGCCCTTCAGGGGGGAAGACACCTGAAGCTTTCTTT. Translation: CASSPSGGKTPEAFF.

The chain recombines TRBV9 with TRBJ1-2; D not resolved. CDR1 SGDLS and CDR2 YYNGEE come from the germline V gene. The CDR3 totals 15 residues. V shed 2 bases and J shed 0 bases, with 11 bases lying between them. CDR3 sequence reads: CASSVRPQANYGYTF. CDR3 nucleotide sequence: TGTGCCAGCAGCGTGCGGCCCCAAGCTAACTATGGCTACACCTTC.

This clone was counted a few times. This chain links TRBV19 with TRBJ2-5, with a tentative D call TRBD1 (5 bases). This CDR3 is 15 amino acids long. From germline, CDR1 is LNHDA and CDR2 SQIVND (reference sequence). Trimming stripped 0 bases from V and 3 bases from J, with 11 bases between. The CDR3 loop reads CASSIDPGAKETQYF. The CDR3 DNA reads as TGTGCCAGTAGTATAGATCCTGGGGCAAAAGAGACCCAGTACTTC.